These 27 T cell receptor beta chains were all obtained from the same sample, sequenced in a study of shared clonotypes between healthy human individuals. Some clones are missing from TCRdb's copy, which holds only in-frame ones; the method was immunoSEQ multiplex PCR. The sample lists over 950,000 clones, roughly 80% occurring once. Sample: memory CD4+ T cells from PBMCs. As to subset: CD45RA-negative fraction. The source of these receptors is a man aged 18 to 29 in good health. Some clones in this sample may be carry-over from other donors' samples.

The chain has TRBV18 and TRBJ2-1; 15 nucleotides agree with TRBD2. Germline V gene lookup returns CDR1 KGHSH and CDR2 LQKENI. This CDR3 comprises 19 residues. V dropped 0 bases and J dropped 0; count of bases not matched to a gene: 3. CDR3 region: CASSPPGLAGGSSYNEQFF. The CDR3 DNA sequence: TGTGCCAGCTCACCACCGGGACTAGCGGGAGGTAGCTCCTACAATGAGCAGTTCTTC.

This chain links TRBV7-8 with TRBJ2-1; 8 bases are a match to TRBD2. Germline V gene lookup returns CDR1 SGHVS and CDR2 FQNEAQ. Germline trimming cut 3 bases from V and 7 bases from J; bases unmatched to any gene: 5. CDR3 length equals 14 residues. The CDR3 loop is CASSFGGRTNEQFF. The CDR3 DNA follows: TGTGCCAGCAGCTTCGGCGGGAGGACAAATGAGCAGTTCTTC. Full variable domain (rest looked up from reference TRBV7-8 and TRBJ2-1): GAGVSQSPRYKVAKRGQDVALRCDPISGHVSLFWYQQALGQGPEFLTYFQNEAQLDKSGLPSDRFFAERPEGSVSTLKIQRTQQEDSAVYLCASSFGGRTNEQFFGPGTRLTVL.

This clone was seen a handful of times. The chain couples TRBV7-2 to TRBJ2-5, with D unresolved. This CDR3 has 13 residues. Trimming took off 5 bases at V and 1 base at J, with 8 bases between the two ends. Germline V lookup: CDR1 SGHTA, CDR2 FQGNSA. The CDR3 loop reads CASSQEIQETQYF. In DNA form, the CDR3 reads TGTGCCAGCAGCCAGGAAATCCAAGAGACCCAGTACTTC.

The V and J genes are TRBV5-1 and TRBJ1-1; 9 bases are shared with TRBD1. The junction had 7 bases not matched to a gene; V was cut back by 4 bases and J by 3 bases. Looked up from germline, CDR1 is SGHRS and CDR2 is YFSETQ. The length of the CDR3 is 15 residues. This chain's CDR3 is CASSGLTGGDTEAFF. DNA of the CDR3: TGCGCCAGCAGCGGGTTGACAGGGGGAGACACTGAAGCTTTCTTT. The entire variable domain, with the rest obtained from reference TRBV5-1 and TRBJ1-1, is as follows: KAGVTQTPRYLIKTRGQQVTLSCSPISGHRSVSWYQQTPGQGLQFLFEYFSETQRNKGNFPGRFSGRQFSNSRSEMNVSTLELGDSALYLCASSGLTGGDTEAFFGQGTRLTVV.

The gene calls are TRBV5-5 and TRBJ1-5, with 9 bases matching TRBD1. J lost 5 bases, V lost 4 bases, and 10 bases had no gene match. This CDR3 has 16 residues. Germline V gene lookup returns CDR1 SGHKS and CDR2 YYEKEE (reference sequence). The DNA of the CDR3 is TGTGCCAGCAGCCTGGGACAGGGCGGTTGGGATCAGCCCCAGCATTTT. Its translation: CASSLGQGGWDQPQHF. The full variable domain, rest sourced from reference TRBV5-5 and TRBJ1-5, is DAGVTQSPTHLIKTRGQQVTLRCSPISGHKSVSWYQQVLGQGPQFIFQYYEKEERGRGNFPDRFSARQFPNYSSELNVNALLLGDSALYLCASSLGQGGWDQPQHFGDGTRLSIL.

V gene TRBV9 combines with J gene TRBJ2-1; D might be TRBD2 (6 bases). Trimming removed 4 bases from V and 4 bases from J, with 12 bases in between. This CDR3 is built from 14 residues. The germline V gene encodes CDR1 SGDLS and CDR2 YYNGEE. The CDR3 is CASSPGTFYNEQFF. The CDR3 DNA is TGTGCCAGCAGCCCAGGGACTTTTTACAATGAGCAGTTCTTC.

This clone has a count of ten or more. V and J are TRBV4-3 and TRBJ2-7; D gene unclear. This CDR3 contains 17 residues. Trimming removed 4 bases at V and 6 bases at J, with 25 bases between. CDR1 is LGHNA and CDR2 is YSLEER in the germline V gene. The chain's CDR3 is CASSLNPRGTPSSEQYF. The CDR3 nucleotides are TGCGCCAGCAGCCTCAATCCCCGCGGTACTCCCTCGTCCGAGCAGTACTTC.

This chain uses TRBV5-1 with TRBJ1-4, with a weak D call TRBD1 (5 bases). V lost 7 bases and J lost 6, with 16 bases in between. The CDR3 runs to 14 residues. Germline assignment: CDR1 SGHRS and CDR2 YFSETQ. In DNA, the CDR3 is TGCGCCAGCGGTCACGGGACCCCCGATGAAAAACTGTTTTTT. Residues: CASGHGTPDEKLFF.

V is TRBV11-3 and J is TRBJ2-3; D not certain. Between the trimmed V and J ends, which lost 5 bases and 5 bases, there was a span of 8 bases. Germline values: CDR1 SGHNT, CDR2 YENEEA. This CDR3 is 12 amino acids long. CDR3 protein: CASSQGGDTQYF. CDR3 DNA: TGTGCCAGCAGCCAAGGCGGAGATACGCAGTATTTT. The full variable domain, completed using reference TRBV11-3 and TRBJ2-3, is EAGVVQSPRYKIIEKKQPVAFWCNPISGHNTLYWYLQNLGQGPELLIRYENEEAVDDSQLPKDRFSAERLKGVDSTLKIQPAELGDSAVYLCASSQGGDTQYFGPGTRLTVL.

V gene TRBV6-1 combines with J gene TRBJ2-3, with TRBD2 as a possible D gene (6 bases). The germline V and J ends were trimmed by 0 bases and 5 bases, with 12 bases remaining between them. CDR1 is MNHNS and CDR2 is SASEGT in the germline V gene. This CDR3 is 15 amino acids long. For the CDR3, the DNA is TGTGCCAGCAGTGAAGCAGTGGCTAGCGTAGATACGCAGTATTTT. Amino acid sequence: CASSEAVASVDTQYF.

The rearrangement links TRBV28 to TRBJ2-1; D gene unclear. CDR3 length: 12 amino acids. Germline loops: CDR1 MDHEN, CDR2 SYDVKM. Trimming removed 8 bases from V and 4 bases from J, with 9 bases in between. CDR3 bases: TGTGCCAGCGGTTATCGTTACAATGAGCAGTTCTTC. It codes for CASGYRYNEQFF.

The chain links TRBV28 to TRBJ2-3; TRBD2 matches at 8 bases. V gave up 4 bases and J gave up 2 bases; unmatched junction bases: 5. This CDR3 spans 15 amino acids. CDR1 MDHEN and CDR2 SYDVKM come from the germline V gene. The DNA for the CDR3 is TGTGCCAGCAGTTCCCTAGCGGGCTACACAGATACGCAGTATTTT. Its protein is CASSSLAGYTDTQYF.

This chain connects TRBV19 to TRBJ2-7; no definite D call. The V gene's germline CDR1 is LNHDA and CDR2 SQIVND (reference sequence). The length of the CDR3 is 14 residues. The germline V and J ends were trimmed by 6 bases and 3 bases, with 15 bases remaining between them. As DNA, the CDR3 is TGTGCCAGTAGCCCAGAGTGGACCCTCTACGAGCAGTACTTC. Translated: CASSPEWTLYEQYF.

The chain employs TRBV11-1 and TRBJ2-5; 14 nucleotides line up with TRBD2. The junction had 0 bases not matched to a gene; V was cut back by 1 base and J by 5 bases. The CDR3 length is 15 residues. Germline V gives CDR1 SGHAT, CDR2 FQDESV (reference sequence). CDR3 sequence: CASSLGLAGGETQYF. In DNA form, the CDR3 reads TGTGCCAGCAGCTTAGGACTAGCGGGAGGGGAGACCCAGTACTTC.

The CDR3 reads CAWSRDYSYEQYF. The CDR3 bases are TGTGCCTGGAGTAGGGACTACTCCTACGAGCAGTACTTC. V and J are TRBV30 and TRBJ2-7, with 7 bases fitting TRBD2. CDR3 length: 13 amino acids. Germline CDR1 is GTSNPN and CDR2 is SVGIG (reference sequence). V lost 2 bases and J lost 0; bases outside the gene matches: 1.

About this clone itself: This sample includes further DNA sequences coding for the same CDR3. The chain couples TRBV28 to TRBJ2-5; TRBD2 is a possible D gene (5 bases). CDR3 length equals 12 residues. V dropped 3 bases and J dropped 4 bases, with 6 bases sitting between them. Germline CDR1 reads MDHEN; CDR2 reads SYDVKM. CDR3 amino acids: CASSFRGETQYF. CDR3 sequence (DNA): TGTGCCAGCAGTTTTCGGGGAGAGACCCAGTACTTC. Full variable domain (outside the CDR3, taken from reference TRBV28 and TRBJ2-5): DVKVTQSSRYLVKRTGEKVFLECVQDMDHENMFWYRQDPGLGLRLIYFSYDVKMKEKGDIPEGYSVSREKKERFSLILESASTNQTSMYLCASSFRGETQYFGPGTRLLVL.

Ten or more counts support this clone. The chain recombines TRBV7-8 with TRBJ2-7; D unclear. Germline CDR1 reads SGHVS; CDR2 reads FQNEAQ. V lost 1 base to trimming and J lost 5 bases, with 12 bases between them. This CDR3 spans 14 amino acids. The CDR3 is CASSLGRGPHEQYF. DNA for the CDR3: TGTGCCAGCAGCTTAGGTCGTGGTCCCCACGAGCAGTACTTC.

CDR3 residues: CASIGGGRTYEQYF. CDR3 in DNA: TGTGCCAGCATAGGCGGCGGGAGGACCTACGAGCAGTACTTC. The chain has TRBV28 and TRBJ2-7; TRBD2 aligns across 8 bases. The V segment lost 7 bases and the J segment 2 bases; nucleotides outside the gene matches: 7. The germline gives CDR1 MDHEN, CDR2 SYDVKM. The length of the CDR3 is 14 residues. Full variable domain (outside the CDR3, taken from reference TRBV28 and TRBJ2-7): DVKVTQSSRYLVKRTGEKVFLECVQDMDHENMFWYRQDPGLGLRLIYFSYDVKMKEKGDIPEGYSVSREKKERFSLILESASTNQTSMYLCASIGGGRTYEQYFGPGTRLTVT.

The chain links TRBV5-6 to TRBJ2-1; the D call may be TRBD1 or TRBD2 (5 bases each). Germline CDR1 reads SGHDT; CDR2 reads YYEEEE. This CDR3 comprises 14 residues. V was cut by 0 bases and J by 8 bases, with 12 bases left in between. The CDR3 DNA reads as TGTGCCAGCAGCTTGGCGGCAGGGAGCCATGAGCAGTTCTTC. Its protein product is CASSLAAGSHEQFF.

About this clone itself: Different DNA sequences within this sample yield the same CDR3. This chain connects TRBV7-2 to TRBJ2-7, with a weak D call TRBD1 (5 bases). The CDR3 consists of 14 residues. V lost 2 bases, J lost 1 base, and 9 bases lay in between. Looked up from germline, CDR1 is SGHTA and CDR2 is FQGNSA. The CDR3 here is CASSLRSGSYEQYF. CDR3 sequence (DNA): TGTGCCAGCAGCTTAAGGTCAGGGTCCTACGAGCAGTACTTC. The whole variable domain, filled in from reference TRBV7-2 and TRBJ2-7, reads GAGVSQSPSNKVTEKGKDVELRCDPISGHTALYWYRQSLGQGLEFLIYFQGNSAPDKSGLPSDRFSAERTGGSVSTLTIQRTQQEDSAVYLCASSLRSGSYEQYFGPGTRLTVT.

V is TRBV29-1 and J is TRBJ2-7; 10 bases are shared with TRBD1. Germline values: CDR1 SQVTM, CDR2 ANQGSEA. J was trimmed by 0 bases and V by 3 bases; bases with no gene match: 11. The CDR3 has 17 residues. The CDR3 bases are TGCAGCGTTGACTTCGGGACAGGGGCCTCCCGCTCCTACGAGCAGTACTTC. It is translated as CSVDFGTGASRSYEQYF.

The rearrangement uses TRBV11-2 and TRBJ2-7; no clear D gene. CDR3 length: 13 residues. CDR1 and CDR2 from the germline V gene are SGHAT and FQNNGV. V was clipped by 4 bases and J by 5 bases, with 12 bases between them. The CDR3 here is CASSSLRTHEQYF. The CDR3 DNA follows: TGTGCCAGCAGCTCCTTGAGAACTCACGAGCAGTACTTC.

The J gene is TRBJ2-5, the V gene TRBV5-6, with D perhaps TRBD2 (6 bases). The V gene's germline CDR1 is SGHDT and CDR2 YYEEEE. The CDR3 spans 18 residues. The V end lost 3 bases, the J end lost 5 bases, and 26 bases lay between the germline ends. DNA for the CDR3: TGTGCCAGCAGCTCGCCCTACCCTAGCGAGGGGATGATGGAGACCCAGTACTTC. Amino acid sequence: CASSSPYPSEGMMETQYF.

This clone appeared a single time. The chain carries TRBV10-3 and TRBJ2-7; D is possibly TRBD1 (5 bases). The V gene lost 7 bases and the J gene lost 9 bases, with 22 bases spanning the gap. CDR3 size: 14 residues. Germline assignment: CDR1 ENHRY and CDR2 SYGVKD. The CDR3 coding sequence is TGTGCCATCAAAGGAGATTCCATCAGGGTGGGGCAGTACTTC. It codes for CAIKGDSIRVGQYF.

The V and J genes are TRBV7-9 and TRBJ1-3; D is ambiguous. V gave up 1 base and J gave up 3 bases, with 10 bases separating them. The CDR3 consists of 15 residues. Looked up from germline, CDR1 is SEHNR and CDR2 is FQNEAQ (reference sequence). For the CDR3, the DNA is TGTGCCAGCAGCTTAGGGCTTTCGGTTGGAAACACCATATATTTT. Its translation: CASSLGLSVGNTIYF.

Only a few counts were recorded for this clone. V usage is TRBV6-1 and J usage is TRBJ2-1; 8 nucleotides line up with TRBD2. The CDR3 is made up of 16 amino acids. V lost 1 base to trimming and J lost 3 bases; unmatched junction nucleotides: 5. Germline V gives CDR1 MNHNS, CDR2 SASEGT. The CDR3 bases are TGTGCCAGCAGTGAAGGTCGAGCGGGAGTCTACAATGAGCAGTTCTTC. Its protein product is CASSEGRAGVYNEQFF.

The chain uses TRBV29-1 and TRBJ2-5, with 10 bases aligning to TRBD2. The J segment lost 3 bases and the V segment lost 6 bases, leaving 4 bases of the junction unmatched. CDR1 SQVTM and CDR2 ANQGSEA come from the germline V gene. The CDR3 runs 13 residues. The CDR3 DNA reads TGCAGCGTGTATCTAGCGGGAGAAGAGACCCAGTACTTC. Amino acids: CSVYLAGEETQYF.